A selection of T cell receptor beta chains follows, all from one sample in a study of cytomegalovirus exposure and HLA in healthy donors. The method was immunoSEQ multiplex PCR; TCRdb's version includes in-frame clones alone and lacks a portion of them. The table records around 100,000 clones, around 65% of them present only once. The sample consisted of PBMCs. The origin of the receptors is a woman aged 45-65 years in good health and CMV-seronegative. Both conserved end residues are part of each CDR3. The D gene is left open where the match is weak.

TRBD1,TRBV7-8,CASSLSTSRRTGPSYEQYF
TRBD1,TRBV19,CASSGPGQPSGEQYF
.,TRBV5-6,CASSFFGRGRLDTGELFF
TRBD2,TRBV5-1,CASSQRTSASEEQYF
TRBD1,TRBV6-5,CASSRYRGLNNEQFF
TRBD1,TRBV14,CASSQTSGTAHNGQYF
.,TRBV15,CATSRADSEETQYF
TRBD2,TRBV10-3,CAISVSSGRPRGSYNEQFF
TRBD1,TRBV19,CASRTTGGLQPQHF
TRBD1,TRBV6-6,CASSYSRQGETQYF
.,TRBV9,CASSADYRAEDTGELFF
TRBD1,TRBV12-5,CASGLVLGQSSLDTQYF
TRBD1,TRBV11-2,CASSLIGTVSYNEQFF
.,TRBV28,CASSSSGSSTGELFF
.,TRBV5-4,CASSLDPQGNTGELFF
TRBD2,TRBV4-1,CASSQPLAGGETQYF
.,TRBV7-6,CASSSSGNTEAFF
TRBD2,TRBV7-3,CASSLTPRLAGTGELFF
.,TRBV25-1,CASGGSISTDTQYF
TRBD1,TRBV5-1,CASSFRTGSYEQYF
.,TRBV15,CATSRDLRGTEAFF
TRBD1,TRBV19,CASSIGDSHQPQHF
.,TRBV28,CASRPRGTYNEQFF
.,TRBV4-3,CASSQRGSTDTQYF
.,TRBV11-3,CASSLEGLAGEQFF
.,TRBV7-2,CASSLGPYREETQYF
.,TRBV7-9,CASSTGTWLQETQYF
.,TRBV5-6,CASSLVRRLYQETQYF
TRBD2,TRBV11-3,CASSSGGAGGELFF
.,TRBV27,CASSPMGGVGEQYF
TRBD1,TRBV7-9,CASSYGTGETQYF
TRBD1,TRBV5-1,CASSAGTDHVGYEQYF
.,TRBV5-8,CASSLERGVEGPQQFF
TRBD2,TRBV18,CASSVGTSEIYEQYF
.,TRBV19,CATGGGRARQYF
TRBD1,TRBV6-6,CASSYGGQGGETQYF
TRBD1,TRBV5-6,CASSPGGGNQPQHF
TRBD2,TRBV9,CASAPRASGSYEQYF
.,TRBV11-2,CASSLAVQWGPSNTEAFF
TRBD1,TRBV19,CASSIGTGKLGNEKLFF
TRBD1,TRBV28,CASRPGTGSNEQYF
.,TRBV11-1,CASSLTGKTEAFF
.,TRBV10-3,CASGGTINEKLFF
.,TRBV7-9,CASSRDSGGYTF
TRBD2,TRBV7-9,CASSLEAGGQETQYF
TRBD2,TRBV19,CASTGTSGIGELFF
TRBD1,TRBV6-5,CASSYDNRGPGELFF
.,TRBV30,CAWSVRVEQFF
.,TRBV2,CASSEDRAGNQPQHF
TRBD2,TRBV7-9,CASSLMGLAGPKETQYF
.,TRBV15,CATQAGSYEQYF